One and the same sample provided the 23 T cell receptor beta chains below, sequenced in a study of long-term antiretroviral therapy in people with HIV. They ran version v3.0 of the immunoSEQ assay at survey level. TCRdb's table, derived via immunoSEQ multiplex PCR, lists solely in-frame clones and lacks some. The sample lists 29,000 or so clones, roughly 92% occurring once. The material sequenced was unsorted PBMCs, taken around 6.5 years after starting antiretroviral therapy. Receptor source: a middle-aged woman with HIV.

The V call is TRBV28, the J call TRBJ1-2, with TRBD1 as a possible D gene (6 bases). Germline CDR1 and CDR2: MDHEN and SYDVKM. This CDR3 has 17 amino acids. The V end was cut by 6 bases, the J end by 6 bases, with 26 bases between. Written as DNA, the CDR3 is TGTGCCAGCAGGACTAATGAGGCAGGGGCTTTTGTGAATGGCTACACCTTC. Translation: CASRTNEAGAFVNGYTF.

V and J are TRBV11-2 and TRBJ1-6; D gene uncertain. CDR1 and CDR2 (germline): SGHAT, FQNNGV. The CDR3 covers 13 residues. Trimming left V 5 bases short and J 6 bases short, with 8 bases between. CDR3 nucleotides: TGTGCCAGCAGCACCTCTATTAATTCACCCCTCCACTTT. Protein: CASSTSINSPLHF.

J is TRBJ1-3 and V is TRBV30; D gene uncertain. CDR1 is GTSNPN and CDR2 is SVGIG in the germline V gene (reference sequence). This CDR3 region has 12 residues. V gave up 4 bases and J gave up 4 bases, with 8 bases separating them. The chain's CDR3 is CAWKRSGNTIYF. In DNA, the CDR3 is TGTGCCTGGAAAAGGTCCGGAAACACCATATATTTT.

As DNA, the CDR3 is TGTGCCAGCAGCTTACTAGACAGGGCGAAGGGCTACACCTTC. Protein sequence: CASSLLDRAKGYTF. The chain couples TRBV7-2 to TRBJ1-2; 7 nucleotides agree with TRBD1. Trimming cost V 2 bases and J 8 bases; bases outside gene matches: 8. Germline lookup yields CDR1 SGHTA and CDR2 FQGNSA. The CDR3 loop spans 14 amino acids.

The CDR3 is CASSEWGGNTYTGELFF. For the CDR3, the DNA is TGCGCCAGCAGTGAGTGGGGGGGCAATACTTACACCGGGGAGCTGTTTTTT. This chain uses TRBV10-1 with TRBJ2-2, with D tentatively TRBD2 (7 bases). The CDR3 covers 17 residues. V was pared by 1 base and J by 3 bases, with 15 bases between. CDR1 and CDR2 (germline): WNHNN, SYGVQD (reference sequence).

V gene TRBV4-1 combines with J gene TRBJ2-7, with D perhaps matching TRBD2 (5 bases). Per the germline V gene, CDR1 is MGHRA and CDR2 is YSYEKL. The CDR3 is made up of 14 amino acids. Deletions cut 3 bases from V and 2 bases from J, with 11 bases between. In nucleotides, the CDR3 is TGCGCCAGCAGCCAGTCCAGCGGTCCCTACGAGCAGTACTTC. Protein: CASSQSSGPYEQYF.

This chain connects TRBV9 to TRBJ1-1; 7 nucleotides agree with TRBD1. Losses at the gene ends were 4 bases for V and 4 bases for J; bases not matched to a gene: 4. Germline assignment: CDR1 SGDLS and CDR2 YYNGEE. The length of the CDR3 is 13 residues. CDR3 residues: CASSFRGGTEAFF. As DNA, the CDR3 is TGTGCCAGCAGCTTCAGGGGGGGCACTGAAGCTTTCTTT.

The genes are TRBV6-1 and TRBJ2-5; 9 positions match TRBD1. CDR1 is MNHNS and CDR2 is SASEGT in the germline V gene. The ends lost 2 bases at V and 2 bases at J; junction bases unmatched: 9. The CDR3 has 17 amino acids. The CDR3 DNA sequence: TGTGCCAGCAGTGAACTCCGGGACAGGGTCGAGCAAGAGACCCAGTACTTC. It specifies CASSELRDRVEQETQYF.

This chain links TRBV2 with TRBJ2-1, with D unclear. Germline V gene data show CDR1 as SNHLY and CDR2 as FYNNEI. The CDR3 sequence is 15 residues long. Trimming took off 8 bases at V and 0 bases at J, with 14 bases between the two ends. The CDR3 loop is CASSYSHFSYNEQFF. CDR3 DNA: TGTGCCAGCTCATACAGTCATTTCTCCTACAATGAGCAGTTCTTC.

This chain's CDR3 is CASSFRGREDEKLFF. DNA for the CDR3: TGTGCCAGCAGTTTCAGGGGAAGAGAAGATGAAAAACTGTTTTTT. The V gene is TRBV6-6, the J gene TRBJ1-4, with TRBD1 as a possible D gene (6 bases). The V gene lost 4 bases and the J gene lost 6 bases, with 15 bases spanning the gap. The CDR3 totals 15 residues. Germline V lookup: CDR1 MNHNY, CDR2 SVGAGI (reference sequence).

The chain recombines TRBV30 with TRBJ1-5, with 8 bases lining up with TRBD1. V was pared by 0 bases and J by 11 bases, with 12 bases of the junction left unmatched. This CDR3 spans 15 amino acids. Looked up from germline, CDR1 is GTSNPN and CDR2 is SVGIG (reference sequence). In DNA form, the CDR3 reads TGTGCCTGGAGTGTAGATCCGGACAGGGCGGTGACCCAGCATTTT. Protein sequence: CAWSVDPDRAVTQHF.

The rearrangement uses TRBV7-6 and TRBJ2-3; 9 nucleotides line up with TRBD2. The germline CDR1 and CDR2 sequences are SGHVS and FNYEAQ. Trimming at V came to 2 bases and at J to 3 bases, leaving 12 bases not matched to a gene. This CDR3 is built from 18 residues. CDR3 sequence (DNA): TGTGCCAGCAGCTTATTCCAGCGGGGGGACCGGGTAACAGATACGCAGTATTTT. Encoded protein: CASSLFQRGDRVTDTQYF.

This chain joins TRBV18 and TRBJ2-7; tentatively, D is TRBD1 or TRBD2 (6 bases each). This CDR3 comprises 15 residues. Germline V CDR1 and CDR2: KGHSH, LQKENI. The germline V and J ends were trimmed by 6 bases and 0 bases, with 15 bases remaining between them. CDR3 DNA sequence: TGTGCCAGCTCGCCTACGGGGGCTAGCTCCTACGAGCAGTACTTC. Encoded protein: CASSPTGASSYEQYF.

This clone was observed once. The chain couples TRBV9 to TRBJ1-1; 7 nucleotides match TRBD1. Trimming removed 2 bases from V and 0 bases from J; junction bases left unmatched: 1. Looked up from germline, CDR1 is SGDLS and CDR2 is YYNGEE. CDR3 length: 14 residues. Here the CDR3 reads CASSVGQLNTEAFF. CDR3 bases: TGTGCCAGCAGCGTGGGACAGCTGAACACTGAAGCTTTCTTT. Filled out from reference TRBV9 and TRBJ1-1, the complete variable domain reads DSGVTQTPKHLITATGQRVTLRCSPRSGDLSVYWYQQSLDQGLQFLIQYYNGEERAKGNILERFSAQQFPDLHSELNLSSLELGDSALYFCASSVGQLNTEAFFGQGTRLTVV.

Here the CDR3 DNA reads TGTGCCAGCAAACAGGGGCGGAACACCGGGGAGCTGTTTTTT. Residues: CASKQGRNTGELFF. The V and J genes are TRBV6-4 and TRBJ2-2; TRBD1 matches 7 bases. CDR3 length: 14 residues. Unmatched junction bases numbered 3, after V lost 7 bases and J lost 1 base. The germline CDR1 and CDR2 sequences are MRHNA and SNTAGT.

With regard to this clone: One end of the junction does not line up with germline, which may come from a read error. The chain carries TRBV5-6 and TRBJ2-7; D is perhaps TRBD1 (6 bases). The CDR3 length is 11 residues. Germline values: CDR1 SGHDT, CDR2 YYEEEE. The CDR3 protein is CASSDWTARDF. The CDR3, as DNA: TGTGCCAGCAGCGACTGGACAGCCCGGGACTTC.

This clone ranks as medium-sized. This chain connects TRBV2 to TRBJ1-5, with TRBD1 matching 7 bases. The length of the CDR3 is 15 residues. CDR1 and CDR2 (germline): SNHLY, FYNNEI. Trimming removed 8 bases from V and 2 bases from J; junction bases left unmatched: 9. This CDR3 reads CASSGGRGGNQPQHF. In DNA, the CDR3 is TGTGCCAGCTCCGGCGGCAGGGGGGGCAATCAGCCCCAGCATTTT.

The genes are TRBV29-1 and TRBJ1-3; possibly TRBD1 for D (6 bases). This CDR3 comprises 14 residues. Per germline, CDR1 SQVTM and CDR2 ANQGSEA. V was cut by 6 bases and J by 2 bases, with 14 bases left in between. CDR3 residues: CSVAEQGPGNTIYF. DNA for the CDR3: TGCAGCGTCGCTGAACAGGGCCCTGGAAACACCATATATTTT. The whole variable domain, remainder taken from reference TRBV29-1 and TRBJ1-3, is SAVISQKPSRDICQRGTSLTIQCQVDSQVTMMFWYRQQPGQSLTLIATANQGSEATYESGFVIDKFPISRPNLTFSTLTVSNMSPEDSSIYLCSVAEQGPGNTIYFGEGSWLTVV.

This chain uses TRBV4-1 with TRBJ2-2, with D perhaps assigned TRBD1 or TRBD2 (5 bases each). Germline loops: CDR1 MGHRA, CDR2 YSYEKL. The CDR3 runs to 17 residues. Trimming took off 5 bases at V and 2 bases at J, with 18 bases between the two ends. This CDR3 is CASSDTSGTPNTGELFF. In nucleotides, the CDR3 is TGCGCCAGCAGCGATACATCCGGGACGCCTAACACCGGGGAGCTGTTTTTT.

This chain uses TRBV5-1 with TRBJ1-6; 9 nucleotides match TRBD1. The germline gives CDR1 SGHRS, CDR2 YFSETQ. V shed 2 bases and J 4 bases; nucleotides not matched to a gene: 7. The CDR3 covers 17 residues. CDR3 residues: CASSLDPGQGYNSPLHF. CDR3 nucleotide sequence: TGCGCCAGCAGCTTAGACCCGGGACAGGGTTATAATTCACCCCTCCACTTT.

J is TRBJ1-2 and V is TRBV19; 8 bases agree with TRBD1. Germline values: CDR1 LNHDA, CDR2 SQIVND (reference sequence). The V segment lost 5 bases and the J segment 4 bases; nucleotides outside the gene matches: 6. The CDR3 has 14 amino acids. CDR3 region: CASSPRDRGYGYTF. For the CDR3, the DNA is TGTGCCAGTAGTCCTCGAGACAGGGGCTATGGCTACACCTTC. The variable domain in full, with the rest retrieved from reference TRBV19 and TRBJ1-2, is DGGITQSPKYLFRKEGQNVTLSCEQNLNHDAMYWYRQDPGQGLRLIYYSQIVNDFQKGDIAEGYSVSREKKESFPLTVTSAQKNPTAFYLCASSPRDRGYGYTFGSGTRLTVV.

This rearrangement joins TRBV5-1 to TRBJ2-3; D may be TRBD2 (7 bases). The germline V gene has CDR1 SGHRS and CDR2 YFSETQ. Between the trimmed V and J ends, which lost 0 bases and 6 bases, there was a span of 14 bases. The CDR3 covers 15 residues. CDR3 nucleotide sequence: TGCGCCAGCAGCTTGGAAGGGGGGGCCCCGGATACGCAGTATTTT. Its translation: CASSLEGGAPDTQYF.

This clone was detected only once. The V gene is TRBV5-1, the J gene TRBJ1-1; 8 bases line up with TRBD1. J gave up 3 bases and V 0 bases, and 4 bases lay outside the gene matches. The CDR3 totals 15 residues. The germline V gene encodes CDR1 SGHRS and CDR2 YFSETQ. This chain's CDR3 is CASSLAQGADTEAFF. The DNA of the CDR3 is TGCGCCAGCAGCTTGGCGCAGGGGGCGGACACTGAAGCTTTCTTT.